Following are 11 T cell receptor beta chains from one sample sequenced in a study of T cell responses to AZD1222 COVID-19 vaccine. The table came from immunoSEQ multiplex PCR; TCRdb's copy has only in-frame clones and leaves some out. The sample shows approximately 100,000 clones, approximately 88% of them seen only once. The sequenced sample was peripheral blood, obtained on day 0 of MenACWY control vaccination. These receptors all stem from an adult in good health.

This clone was detected only once. CDR3 in amino acids: CASSAGTGDSGANVLTF. CDR3 DNA: TGTGCCAGCAGTGCCGGGACAGGCGACTCTGGGGCCAACGTCCTGACTTTC. This chain joins TRBV6-1 and TRBJ2-6; 8 bases fit TRBD1. The CDR3 has 17 residues. Trimming at V came to 4 bases and at J to 0 bases, leaving 5 bases not matched to a gene. Germline V lookup: CDR1 MNHNS, CDR2 SASEGT.

This clone was seen a handful of times. This chain joins TRBV11-3 and TRBJ2-1, with D possibly TRBD2 on 6 matching bases. V lost 0 bases, J lost 2 bases, and 17 bases lay in between. Per the germline V gene, CDR1 is SGHNT and CDR2 is YENEEA. The CDR3 totals 18 residues. CDR3 bases: TGTGCCAGCAGCTTAGATCAGGGAGGTAGCGGCACCTACAATGAGCAGTTCTTC. This sequence encodes CASSLDQGGSGTYNEQFF.

The rearrangement uses TRBV6-1 and TRBJ1-4; D not resolved. The CDR3 totals 15 residues. The ends were cut back, 3 bases at V and 3 bases at J, with 11 bases in the middle. The V gene's germline CDR1 is MNHNS and CDR2 SASEGT. CDR3 sequence (DNA): TGTGCCAGCAGTGACGTAGGGAACCCTAATGAAAAACTGTTTTTT. It is translated as CASSDVGNPNEKLFF.

This clone turned up a few times. The sample has other DNA sequences that encode this CDR3 too. This chain joins TRBV6-5 and TRBJ1-1; D is unresolved. The germline V gene encodes CDR1 MNHEY and CDR2 SVGAGI. This CDR3 has 12 residues. The V end was cut by 2 bases, the J end by 4 bases, with 5 bases between. This CDR3 is CASSYGGTEAFF. The CDR3 DNA follows: TGTGCCAGCAGTTACGGAGGCACTGAAGCTTTCTTT.

This sequence joins TRBV6-1 and TRBJ1-2; 10 bases are a match to TRBD1. After removal of 4 bases from V and 0 bases from J, the junction contained 8 bases not matched to a gene. Germline V gene sequence: CDR1 MNHNS, CDR2 SASEGT. CDR3 length: 17 amino acids. Here the CDR3 DNA reads TGTGCCAGCAGTGGAGGGACAGGGGTGTCTTCTAACTATGGCTACACCTTC. Amino acids: CASSGGTGVSSNYGYTF.

V usage is TRBV6-2 or TRBV6-3 and J usage is TRBJ1-1; 7 bases agree with TRBD1. The CDR3 length is 15 residues. The J segment lost 4 bases and the V segment lost 4 bases, leaving 9 bases of the junction unmatched. Germline loops: CDR1 MNHEY, CDR2 SVGEGT. CDR3 in DNA: TGTGCCAGCAGTTTTTTTGGACAGGCTATCACTGAAGCTTTCTTT. Amino acids: CASSFFGQAITEAFF.

The J gene is TRBJ2-6, the V gene TRBV28; a weak D match, TRBD1 (6 bases). Trimming shortened V by 9 bases and J by 2 bases, and 17 bases separated the two germline ends. CDR1 is MDHEN, CDR2 SYDVKM, per germline. The CDR3 is made up of 16 amino acids. CDR3 loop: CASHQGTLTGANVLTF. CDR3 in DNA: TGTGCCAGTCATCAGGGGACCCTCACTGGGGCCAACGTCCTGACTTTC.

This chain links TRBV5-1 with TRBJ2-7, with 8 bases identical to TRBD1. The CDR3 extends over 15 amino acids. The trim removed 2 bases at V and 3 bases at J, leaving 7 bases unmatched. CDR1 SGHRS and CDR2 YFSETQ come from the germline V gene. The CDR3 DNA sequence: TGCGCCAGCAGCTTAATCGGGGACAGGTTCTACGAGCAGTACTTC. Its translation: CASSLIGDRFYEQYF.

V is TRBV23-1 and J is TRBJ1-2; D not certain. TRBV23-1 is classed as an ORF, of uncertain function. The germline V and J ends were trimmed by 0 bases and 2 bases, with 10 bases remaining between them. The CDR3 is 15 residues long. Here the CDR3 reads CASSQSRVLNYGYTF. CDR3 DNA: TGCGCCAGCAGTCAATCTCGGGTCTTGAACTATGGCTACACCTTC.

CDR3 sequence reads: CASSPGGSNQPQHF. CDR3 coding DNA: TGTGCCAGTAGTCCAGGGGGTAGCAATCAGCCCCAGCATTTT. V gene TRBV19 combines with J gene TRBJ1-5, with 7 bases lining up with TRBD1. This CDR3 region has 14 residues. Germline CDR1 reads LNHDA; CDR2 reads SQIVND (reference sequence). The V segment lost 5 bases and the J segment 0 bases; nucleotides outside the gene matches: 1.

The gene calls are TRBV5-1 and TRBJ2-7; D is perhaps TRBD1 or TRBD2 (6 bases each). The CDR3 consists of 14 residues. Germline assignment: CDR1 SGHRS and CDR2 YFSETQ. Trimming removed 0 bases from V and 5 bases from J, with 12 bases in between. CDR3 sequence reads: CASSLDNGGNEQYF. The CDR3 DNA is TGCGCCAGCAGCTTGGATAACGGGGGCAACGAGCAGTACTTC. Based on the CDR3 plus reference TRBV5-1 and TRBJ2-7, the full variable domain is KAGVTQTPRYLIKTRGQQVTLSCSPISGHRSVSWYQQTPGQGLQFLFEYFSETQRNKGNFPGRFSGRQFSNSRSEMNVSTLELGDSALYLCASSLDNGGNEQYFGPGTRLTVT.